This TCR beta chain was captured in a study of CD8 T cells in Susac syndrome. RNA amounts of about 0.5 to 1 ug underwent reverse transcription with random hexamers. A multiplex approach, immunoSEQ multiplex PCR, amplified TCR beta CDR3 across 54 Vbeta and 13 Jbeta. TCRdb reanalysed the immunoSEQ multiplex PCR reads using MiXCR and keeps one entry per CDR3 protein. The table has hundreds of thousands of distinct CDR3 sequences, 85% to 95% seen once. Patients with stable or active relapsing-remitting disease, all of them treatment-naive, made up the multiple sclerosis controls. The CDR3 totals 12 residues. The ends lost 6 bases at V and 4 bases at J; junction bases unmatched: 4. Germline V CDR1 and CDR2: SQVTM, ANQGSEA.

The sequence derives from a human donor with multiple sclerosis. The gene calls are TRBV29-1 and TRBJ1-1; TRBD1 agrees at 8 bases. Sequences were obtained from CD4+ T cells from PBMCs. The DNA for the CDR3 is TGCAGCGTGAACAGGGGGAGCACTGAAGCTTTCTTT. Its translation: CSVNRGSTEAFF.